Listed here is a single TCR beta chain. Its antigen is still unknown. These data originate in a study of T cells in Graves' hyperthyroidism and ophthalmopathy. Reasons for excluding patients were uncontrolled infection, other autoimmune disease, pregnancy or lactation. Clinical symptoms, serum thyroxine, TRAb, thyroid ultrasound and orbital computed tomography established diagnosis. Amplified TCR beta CDR3 regions came from RNA transcripts. The TCR CDR3 was amplified in a first-round RT-PCR using the HTBI primer set. In TCRdb, the multiplex PCR reads were re-called with MiXCR into one record per CDR3 protein. The data hold over 500,000 distinct CDR3 sequences, with about 45% observed a single time. Whole-study findings and limits: Ophthalmopathy was separated from stable hyperthyroidism by a 13 V-J model. Most thyroid clonotypes expanded above 0.001 appeared in blood too.

Germline V gives CDR1 SQVTM, CDR2 ANQGSEA. The CDR3 spans 12 residues. Trimming took 8 bases from V and 3 from J; bases not matched to a gene: 6. The chain recombines TRBV29-1 with TRBJ1-1; TRBD1 matches 7 bases. Sequencing was done on a sample of peripheral blood or thyroid tissue (not recorded which). The source is an adult woman with Graves' disease, either hyperthyroidism or ophthalmopathy (not recorded which). CDR3 sequence reads: CSPDREDTEAFF. The CDR3 DNA sequence: TGCAGCCCCGACAGGGAGGACACTGAAGCTTTCTTT.